The clone carrying this TCR beta chain is medium-sized by frequency. Antigen unknown. The data were taken from a study of human CD8 memory T cell subsets. Whole-study results and caveats: Diversity, per Chao1 estimates, appeared greater in stem-like memory T cells than in precursor exhausted T cells.

The CDR3 loop spans 12 amino acids. The germline V gene has CDR1 SQVTM and CDR2 ANQGSEA. Exhausted-like traits marked the TPEX cells, which were CCR7+ PD-1+ TIGIT+ early memory CD8+ T cells. Extraction of RNA, which was performed with an RNeasy Mini Kit, drew on duplicate vials of approximately 150,000 sorted CD8+ T cells per subset. By UMI-labeled 5' RACE, the TCR beta libraries were made. From its re-call of the 5' RACE reads, TCRdb lists each CDR3 protein once, without DNA. Its table lists about 5,800 distinct CDR3 sequences. Material for sequencing was CD8+ T cells from PBMCs. The chain recombines TRBV29-1 with TRBJ1-2. This TCR was recovered from a human donor in good health. CDR3: CSVEDSNYGYTF.